A selection of T cell receptor beta chains follows, all from one sample in a study of identical twins. Using its own MiXCR run on the 5' RACE reads, TCRdb lists one record per CDR3 protein. The table includes around 1.7 million distinct CDR3 sequences, under 35% detected once. The source material was cord blood. All receptors come from a newborn girl in good health. Both conserved end residues are part of each CDR3. A D gene is named only where the DNA matches it firmly. Some rows have no size entry. The others give once, few or many, or a class for an expanded clone.

J gene,clone size,D gene,V gene,CDR3 DNA,CDR3 protein
TRBJ2-3,few,TRBD2,TRBV4-1,TGCGCCAGCAGCGGACTAGCGGCCCCCCTCCGGGCAGATACGCAGTATTTT,CASSGLAAPLRADTQYF
TRBJ2-2,NA,TRBD2,TRBV13,TGTGCCAGCAGCTTAGGCCTTAGCGGGATTCTAGGCACCGGGGAGCTGTTTTTT,CASSLGLSGILGTGELFF
TRBJ2-7,NA,TRBD2,TRBV20-1,TGCAGTGGGCGCGGGAGATATTACGAGCAGTACTTC,CSGRGRYYEQYF
TRBJ2-5,NA,NA,TRBV27,TGTGCCAGCAGTCCGAACAGGGTAGAGACCCAGTACTTC,CASSPNRVETQYF
TRBJ2-3,NA,TRBD2,TRBV13,TGTGCCAGCAGCCACCGACTAGCGGGGGACACAGATACGCAGTATTTT,CASSHRLAGDTDTQYF
TRBJ2-7,NA,TRBD2,TRBV5-1,TGCGCCAGCAGCTTGGGGCTACTTAGCGGGGGGGCATCCTACAATGAGCAGTACTTC,CASSLGLLSGGASYNEQYF
TRBJ2-2,NA,NA,TRBV5-8,TGTGCCAGCAGCTTGGGACTGCGGGTCTGGGAGCTGTTTTTT,CASSLGLRVWELFF
TRBJ2-3,NA,NA,TRBV6-1,TGTGCCAGCAGGTTGGAGATAAACACAGATACGCAGTATTTT,CASRLEINTDTQYF
TRBJ2-3,once,TRBD2,TRBV12-3/TRBV12-4,TGTGCCAGCAGTTTTACTAGCGGGACAGATACGGAATATTTT,CASSFTSGTDTEYF
TRBJ2-1,few,TRBD2,TRBV28,TGTGCCAGCACCGGGACTAGAGTCTACAATGAGCAGTTCTTC,CASTGTRVYNEQFF
TRBJ2-7,NA,NA,TRBV20-1,TGCAGTGCTAGACCTGGCGCGACCTACGAGCAGTACTTC,CSARPGATYEQYF
TRBJ1-1,few,TRBD1,TRBV12-3/TRBV12-4,TGTGCCAGCAGTTATGGGCCGGGACAGGGGAACACTGAAGCTTTCTTT,CASSYGPGQGNTEAFF
TRBJ2-7,many,NA,TRBV24-1,TGTGCCTCGGGGTCAGCCTACGAGCAGTACTTC,CASGSAYEQYF
TRBJ1-2,NA,NA,TRBV29-1,TGCAGCGTGATAGGGGGATATGGCTACACCTTC,CSVIGGYGYTF
TRBJ2-7,once,NA,TRBV15,TGTGCCACCAGCAGCGGATTTCAGGGATCGTTCTACGAGCAGTACTTC,CATSSGFQGSFYEQYF
TRBJ2-5,NA,NA,TRBV20-1,TGCAGTGCTGCCGACCTAGGGACCCAGTACTTC,CSAADLGTQYF
TRBJ2-7,NA,NA,TRBV20-1,TGCAGTGCTAGAGATAGGGGACGAAGAGGCTACGAGCAGTACTTC,CSARDRGRRGYEQYF
TRBJ1-6,NA,NA,TRBV5-8,TGTGCCGGCAGCTGGACAAATTCACCCCTCCACTTT,CAGSWTNSPLHF
TRBJ2-5,NA,TRBD1,TRBV5-5,TGTGCCAGCAGCGGAGTCCCCCAGGGGGCAAGAGAGACCCAGTACTTC,CASSGVPQGARETQYF
TRBJ1-4,NA,TRBD1,TRBV6-6,TGTGCCGGCAGTTTCCAGGGGGCTGGCGAAAAACTGTTTTTT,CAGSFQGAGEKLFF
TRBJ2-5,few,NA,TRBV3-1,TGTGCCAGCAGCCGGACTACCTACAATGAGCAGTACTTC,CASSRTTYNEQYF
TRBJ1-1,few,NA,TRBV10-3,TGTGCCATGAGGGGGGTAATGGACACTGAAGCTTTCTTT,CAMRGVMDTEAFF
TRBJ2-1,few,TRBD2,TRBV20-1,TGCAGTGCCCGTCGGGCGGGAGAGCGTGGCAATGAGCAGTTCTTC,CSARRAGERGNEQFF
TRBJ2-1,few,TRBD2,TRBV6-1,TGTGCCACCCGAGCGGGAGTTTCCTACAATGAGCAGTTCTTC,CATRAGVSYNEQFF
TRBJ2-1,few,TRBD2,TRBV20-1,TGCAGTGCTAGTGGACTAGCGATAGACAATGAGCAGTTCTTC,CSASGLAIDNEQFF
TRBJ1-4,few,NA,TRBV2,TGTGCCAGCAGCCCTAGAAAAGGGGCACTTCTAGGCGAAAAACTGTTTTTT,CASSPRKGALLGEKLFF
TRBJ2-1,NA,TRBD2,TRBV6-2/TRBV6-3,TGTGCCAGCAGTTACTCGGGTAGCGGGAGGATCGGTGAGCAGTTCTTC,CASSYSGSGRIGEQFF
TRBJ1-1,many,NA,TRBV28,TGTGCCAGCAGTTTGGGACTCGGCACTGAAGCTTTCTTT,CASSLGLGTEAFF
TRBJ2-7,NA,TRBD1,TRBV3-1,TGTGCCAGCAGCCAAGCGGGGACAGGGGGGGACGAGCAGTACTTC,CASSQAGTGGDEQYF
TRBJ1-6,NA,NA,TRBV12-3/TRBV12-4,TGTGCCAGCAGTTTGCCAGGAACGGTCCATTCACCCCTCCACTTT,CASSLPGTVHSPLHF
TRBJ1-1,few,TRBD1,TRBV20-1,TGCAGTGAGCAGGGGGACACTGAAGCTTTCTTT,CSEQGDTEAFF
TRBJ2-3,many,TRBD2,TRBV7-8,TGTGCCAGCAGCTTACTAGCGGGAATTACAGATACGCAGTATTTT,CASSLLAGITDTQYF
TRBJ2-1,NA,NA,TRBV10-3,TGTGCCATCAGTGTTTCGGGCGCGTGGGATGAGCAGTTCTTC,CAISVSGAWDEQFF
TRBJ2-1,NA,NA,TRBV2,TGTGCCAGCAGTGAAGGAAGGCTTAACAATGAGCAGTTCTTC,CASSEGRLNNEQFF
TRBJ1-1,NA,NA,TRBV7-6,TGTGCCAGCAGTAGGGGCTCCAACACTGAAGCTTTCTTT,CASSRGSNTEAFF
TRBJ2-4,few,TRBD2,TRBV4-1,TGCGCCAGCAGCCAGATGGGACTAGCGGTAAAAAACATTCAGTACTTC,CASSQMGLAVKNIQYF
TRBJ2-7,few,TRBD2,TRBV7-2,TGTGCCAGCAGCTTATGGGCGGGAGGGACTTACGAGCAGTACTTC,CASSLWAGGTYEQYF
TRBJ2-5,NA,TRBD2,TRBV12-3/TRBV12-4,TGTGCCAGCAGCCGGACTAGCGTATACAATGAGCAGTACTTC,CASSRTSVYNEQYF
TRBJ2-4,NA,NA,TRBV29-1,TGCAGCGTTGTACCAGGATACAATGAGCAGTACTTC,CSVVPGYNEQYF
TRBJ1-5,NA,TRBD1,TRBV20-1,TGCAGTGCTAGAGCCCCCGGGACAGGGCTTAGCAATCAGCCCCAGCATTTT,CSARAPGTGLSNQPQHF
TRBJ2-2,few,NA,TRBV28,TGTGCCAGCTGGGTGACAGGGACTACCGGGGAGCTGTTTTTT,CASWVTGTTGELFF
TRBJ2-7,NA,TRBD1,TRBV29-1,TGCAGCGTTGAAGATCAAGACCGGGACAGGGACTCCTACGAGCAGTACTTC,CSVEDQDRDRDSYEQYF
TRBJ2-5,NA,TRBD2,TRBV28,TGTGCCAGCAGTTGGGAATTTCGGACTAGCGGGAAATCTGAGACCCAGTACTTC,CASSWEFRTSGKSETQYF
TRBJ2-7,NA,TRBD1,TRBV20-1,TGCAGTGCTAGCTGGACAGGAGCCTGCTACGAGCAGTACTTC,CSASWTGACYEQYF
TRBJ2-5,once,TRBD2,TRBV20-1,TGCAGTGCTCTGACTAGCGGGGGCGGGGAGACCCAGTACTTC,CSALTSGGGETQYF
TRBJ1-2,many,NA,TRBV24-1,TGTGCCACCAGTGATGGGATCATCTGGGGCTACACCTTC,CATSDGIIWGYTF
TRBJ2-1,NA,TRBD2,TRBV20-1,TGCAGTGCTAGAGATCCCAGCGGGAGGCGGAATGAGCAGTTCTTC,CSARDPSGRRNEQFF
TRBJ1-1,NA,NA,TRBV4-1,TGCGCCAGCAGCCAAGAAGAAAACCTCATGAACACTGAAGCTTTCTTT,CASSQEENLMNTEAFF
TRBJ2-7,NA,NA,TRBV28,TGTGCCAGCGTTCAGGGCGAGCAGTACTTC,CASVQGEQYF
TRBJ1-2,NA,TRBD1,TRBV6-4,TGTGCCAGCAGAAAGACAGGGGGAGAAGGGTATGGCTACACCTTC,CASRKTGGEGYGYTF
TRBJ2-5,NA,TRBD2,TRBV20-1,TGCAGTGCTTCCGGGACTAGCGGGGACCAAGAGACCCAGTACTTC,CSASGTSGDQETQYF
TRBJ2-1,NA,NA,TRBV7-9,TGTGCCAGCAGCTTAGGGTTAGCGGTAAGCTCCTACAATGAGCAGTTCTTC,CASSLGLAVSSYNEQFF
TRBJ2-7,NA,TRBD1,TRBV12-5,TGTGCTAGTGGTTCCCCCGGACAGGGGGCCTACGAGCAGTACTTC,CASGSPGQGAYEQYF